What follows are 3 T cell receptor beta chains derived from one specimen sequenced in a study of T cells in Graves' hyperthyroidism and ophthalmopathy. RNA transcripts provided the source from which TCR beta CDR3 regions were amplified. First-round RT-PCR with HTBI primers amplified the TCR CDR3 region. TCRdb analysed the multiplex PCR reads with MiXCR anew, one entry per CDR3 protein. The sample includes nearly 600,000 distinct CDR3 sequences, 14% of them seen just once. The sample was blood. Receptors were obtained from a woman younger than 30 with Graves' ophthalmopathy.

This clonotype was observed many times. The V call is TRBV12-3 or TRBV12-4, the J call TRBJ1-2; D is perhaps TRBD1 (6 bases). Trimming stripped 2 bases from V and 6 bases from J, with 16 bases between. CDR3 length: 15 residues. CDR3 sequence (DNA): TGTGCCAGCAGTTTAAGGGGAGGGGGTTTGGATGGCTACACCTTC. Its protein is CASSLRGGGLDGYTF.

The rearrangement joins TRBV4-1 to TRBJ1-2; 7 bases line up with TRBD1. Germline V lookup: CDR1 MGHRA, CDR2 YSYEKL. The CDR3 is 14 amino acids. V lost 1 base to trimming and J lost 6 bases; unmatched junction nucleotides: 5. CDR3 nucleotides: TGCGCCAGCAGCCAAGCCGACAGGGAAGATGGCTACACCTTC. This codes for CASSQADREDGYTF.

This clonotype came up a few times. The chain recombines TRBV12-3 or TRBV12-4 with TRBJ2-2, with 9 bases matching TRBD1. V shed 3 bases and J 7 bases; nucleotides not matched to a gene: 12. This CDR3 has 17 amino acids. The chain's CDR3 is CASSFRTGAFIGGELFF. CDR3 DNA: TGTGCCAGCAGTTTCCGGACAGGGGCTTTTATCGGCGGGGAGCTGTTTTTT.